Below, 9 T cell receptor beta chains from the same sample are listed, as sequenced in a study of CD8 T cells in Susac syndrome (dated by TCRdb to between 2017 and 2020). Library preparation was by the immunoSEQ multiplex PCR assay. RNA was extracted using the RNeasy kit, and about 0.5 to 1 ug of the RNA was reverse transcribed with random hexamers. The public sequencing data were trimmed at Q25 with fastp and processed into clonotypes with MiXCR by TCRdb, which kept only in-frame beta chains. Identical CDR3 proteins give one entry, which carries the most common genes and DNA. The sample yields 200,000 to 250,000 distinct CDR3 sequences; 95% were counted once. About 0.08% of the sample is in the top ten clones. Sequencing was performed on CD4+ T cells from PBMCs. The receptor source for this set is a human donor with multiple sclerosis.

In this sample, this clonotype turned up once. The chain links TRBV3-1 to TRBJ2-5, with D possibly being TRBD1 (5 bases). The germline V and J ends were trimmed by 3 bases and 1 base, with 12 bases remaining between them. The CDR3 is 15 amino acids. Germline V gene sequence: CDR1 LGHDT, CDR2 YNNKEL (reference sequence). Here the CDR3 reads CASSQRQSLQETQYF. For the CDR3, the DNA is TGTGCCAGCAGCCAGAGACAGAGTCTCCAAGAGACCCAGTACTTC.

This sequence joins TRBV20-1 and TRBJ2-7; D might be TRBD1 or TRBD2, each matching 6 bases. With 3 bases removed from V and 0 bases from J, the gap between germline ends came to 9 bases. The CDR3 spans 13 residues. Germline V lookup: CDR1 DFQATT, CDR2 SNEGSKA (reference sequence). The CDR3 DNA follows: TGCAGTGCTAGCCGGGGGCGCTCCTACGAGCAGTACTTC. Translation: CSASRGRSYEQYF.

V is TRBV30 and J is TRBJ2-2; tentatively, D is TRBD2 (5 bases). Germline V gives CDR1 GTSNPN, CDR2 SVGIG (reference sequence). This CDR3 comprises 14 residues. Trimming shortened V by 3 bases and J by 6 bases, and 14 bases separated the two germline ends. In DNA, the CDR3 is TGTGCCTGGAGCCCCCCAACTAGAGCCGGGGAGCTGTTTTTT. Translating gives CAWSPPTRAGELFF. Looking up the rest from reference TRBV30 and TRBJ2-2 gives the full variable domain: SQTIHQWPATLVQPVGSPLSLECTVEGTSNPNLYWYRQAAGRGLQLLFYSVGIGQISSEVPQNLSASRPQDRQFILSSKKLLLSDSGFYLCAWSPPTRAGELFFGEGSRLTVL.

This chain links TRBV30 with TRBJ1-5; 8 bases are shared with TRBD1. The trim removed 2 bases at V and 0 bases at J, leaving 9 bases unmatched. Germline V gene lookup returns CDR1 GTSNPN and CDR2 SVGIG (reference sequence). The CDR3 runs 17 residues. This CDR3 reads CAWSQDREALSNQPQHF. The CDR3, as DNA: TGTGCCTGGAGTCAGGACAGGGAGGCCCTTAGCAATCAGCCCCAGCATTTT.

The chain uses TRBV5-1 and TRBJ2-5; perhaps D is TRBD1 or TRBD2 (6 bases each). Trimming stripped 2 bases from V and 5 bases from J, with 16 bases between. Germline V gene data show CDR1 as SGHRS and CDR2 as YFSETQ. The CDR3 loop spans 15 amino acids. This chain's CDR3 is CASSFVLGGQETQYF. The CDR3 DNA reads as TGCGCCAGCAGCTTCGTCCTGGGGGGCCAGGAGACCCAGTACTTC.

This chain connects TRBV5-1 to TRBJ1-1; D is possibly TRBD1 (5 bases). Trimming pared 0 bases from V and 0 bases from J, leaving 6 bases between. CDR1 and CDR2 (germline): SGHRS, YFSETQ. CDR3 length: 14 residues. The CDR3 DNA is TGCGCCAGCAGCTTGGAGGGGATGAACACTGAAGCTTTCTTT. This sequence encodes CASSLEGMNTEAFF. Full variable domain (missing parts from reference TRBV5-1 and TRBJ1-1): KAGVTQTPRYLIKTRGQQVTLSCSPISGHRSVSWYQQTPGQGLQFLFEYFSETQRNKGNFPGRFSGRQFSNSRSEMNVSTLELGDSALYLCASSLEGMNTEAFFGQGTRLTVV.

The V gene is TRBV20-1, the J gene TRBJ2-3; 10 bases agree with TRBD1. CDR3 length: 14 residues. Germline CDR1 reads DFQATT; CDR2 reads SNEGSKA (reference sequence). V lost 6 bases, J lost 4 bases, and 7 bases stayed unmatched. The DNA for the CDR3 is TGCAGTGCCGGGGTGACAGGGGGCCCAGATACGCAGTATTTT. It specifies CSAGVTGGPDTQYF.

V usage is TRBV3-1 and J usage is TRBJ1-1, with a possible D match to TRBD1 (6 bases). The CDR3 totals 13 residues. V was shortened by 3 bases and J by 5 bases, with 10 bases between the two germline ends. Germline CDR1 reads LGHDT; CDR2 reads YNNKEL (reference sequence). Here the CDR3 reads CASSHQGGTEAFF. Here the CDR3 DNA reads TGTGCCAGCAGCCATCAAGGGGGGACTGAAGCTTTCTTT.

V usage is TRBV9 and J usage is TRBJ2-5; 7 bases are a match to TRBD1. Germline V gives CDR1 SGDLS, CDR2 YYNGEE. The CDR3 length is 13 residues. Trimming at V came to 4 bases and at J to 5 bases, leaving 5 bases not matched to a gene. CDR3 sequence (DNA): TGTGCCAGCAGCAGAGACAGGGCGGAGACCCAGTACTTC. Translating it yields CASSRDRAETQYF.